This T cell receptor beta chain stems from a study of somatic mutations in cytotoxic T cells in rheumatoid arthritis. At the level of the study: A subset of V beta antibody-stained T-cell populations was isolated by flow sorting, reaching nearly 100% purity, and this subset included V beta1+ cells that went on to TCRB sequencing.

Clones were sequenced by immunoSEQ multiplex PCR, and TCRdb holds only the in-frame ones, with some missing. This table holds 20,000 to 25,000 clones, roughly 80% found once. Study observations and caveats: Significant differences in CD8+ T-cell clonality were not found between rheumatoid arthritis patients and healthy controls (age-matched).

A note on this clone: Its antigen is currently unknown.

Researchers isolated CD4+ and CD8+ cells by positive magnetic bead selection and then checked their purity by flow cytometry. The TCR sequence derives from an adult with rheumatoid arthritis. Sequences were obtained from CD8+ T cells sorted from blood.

This chain's CDR3 is CASSDPTRFPNQPQHF. CDR3 nucleotide sequence: TGTGCCAGCAGTGACCCGACCCGGTTTCCCAATCAGCCCCAGCATTTT. The V and J genes are TRBV25-1 and TRBJ1-5, with D unclear. The CDR3 has 16 amino acids. The V gene's germline CDR1 is MGHDK and CDR2 SYGVNS. Trimming removed 3 bases at V and 3 bases at J, with 15 bases between.